The clone carrying this T cell receptor beta chain was counted a single time. Germline is not matched at one junction end, which may reflect a read error. The V gene's germline CDR1 is SQVTM and CDR2 ANQGSEA. CDR3 length equals 11 residues. Then a second PCR, running roughly 7 to 11 cycles, was carried out with a sample-barcoded 5' primer and a J-beta primer mix. MiXCR, applied by TCRdb to the 5' RACE reads, yields one record per CDR3 protein. The data hold fewer than 600,000 distinct CDR3 sequences, with about 26% observed a single time. This sample is drawn from a study of blood T cells in healthy people across ages. These data also formed part of another study, on T cells of mothers and their children.

The receptor's source is a boy younger than 10 in good health. The sequencing input was blood. The rearrangement uses TRBV29-1 and TRBJ2-7, with a tentative D call TRBD1 (5 bases). This chain's CDR3 is CSVVGVDGIEF. CDR3 DNA: TGCAGCGTTGTAGGGGTTGACGGCATCGAGTTC.